The text below deals with one TCR beta chain. Antigen specificity is unknown. This record belongs to a study of T-cell memory formation after mild COVID-19. Across the study: The TCR clusters were mostly specific to one donor. The study's findings and limits: Pre-infection memory harbored some responding clones, suggesting cross-reactive memory joined.

Trimming took off 1 base at V and 7 bases at J, with 17 bases between the two ends. This CDR3 has 16 amino acids. Germline values: CDR1 MNHEY, CDR2 SVGEGT. MiXCR, applied by TCRdb to the 5' RACE reads, yields one record per CDR3 protein. The sample has about 260,000 distinct CDR3 sequences; 15% to 20% are singletons. Sequenced material: PBMCs or a T cell subset sorted from them (not recorded which). The receptor was derived from a man in his late teens or twenties who had mild COVID-19 (a few samples of this study predate the infection). Cell type and time point are not known. The chain links TRBV6-2 or TRBV6-3 to TRBJ1-3; tentative D call: TRBD1 (6 bases). CDR3 coding DNA: TGTGCCAGCAGTTACTGGCGGACAGCCCGCGAGAACACCATATATTTT. This gives the protein CASSYWRTARENTIYF.